This paragraph covers one TCR beta chain sequence. What it binds is unknown. In the original analysis: In the immunoSEQ data, sequences were junction-only and lacked quality scores, so filtering differed. Produced via immunoSEQ multiplex PCR; TCRdb's table is partial and in-frame only. Clonal size and the V and J genes are those of that table, whereas D and trimming came from the DNA. Here the sample spans about 1 million clones, 60% to 80% being singletons. The sample is drawn from a study of shared clonotypes between healthy human individuals. Study observations and caveats: Non-shared clonotypes were found to have lower generation probabilities than the clonotypes that were shared by all four of the sorted-subset donors.

The material sequenced was memory CD4+ T cells sorted from blood. Regarding subset: CD45RA-negative fraction. The TCR sequence derives from a man aged 18 to 30 in good health.

CDR3 in amino acids: CASSLDLGVGYTF. In nucleotides, the CDR3 is TGTGCCAGCAGCTTAGATCTTGGCGTTGGCTACACCTTC. V gene TRBV11-2 combines with J gene TRBJ1-2; no reliable D call. CDR3 length equals 13 residues. Germline V lookup: CDR1 SGHAT, CDR2 FQNNGV. Trimming took 0 bases from V and 7 from J, leaving 9 bases between them.